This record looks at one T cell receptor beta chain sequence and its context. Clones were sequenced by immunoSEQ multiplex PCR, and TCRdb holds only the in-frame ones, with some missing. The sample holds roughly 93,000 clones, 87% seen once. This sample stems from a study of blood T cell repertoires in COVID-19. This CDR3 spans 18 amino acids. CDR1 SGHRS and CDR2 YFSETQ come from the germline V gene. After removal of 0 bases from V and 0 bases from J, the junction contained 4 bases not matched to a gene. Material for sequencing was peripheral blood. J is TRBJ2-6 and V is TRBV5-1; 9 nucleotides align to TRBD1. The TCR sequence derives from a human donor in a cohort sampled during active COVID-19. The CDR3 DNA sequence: TGCGCCAGCAGCTTGGCGGGACAGGGAATCTCTGGGGCCAACGTCCTGACTTTC. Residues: CASSLAGQGISGANVLTF. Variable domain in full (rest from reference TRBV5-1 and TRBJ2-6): KAGVTQTPRYLIKTRGQQVTLSCSPISGHRSVSWYQQTPGQGLQFLFEYFSETQRNKGNFPGRFSGRQFSNSRSEMNVSTLELGDSALYLCASSLAGQGISGANVLTFGAGSRLTVL.